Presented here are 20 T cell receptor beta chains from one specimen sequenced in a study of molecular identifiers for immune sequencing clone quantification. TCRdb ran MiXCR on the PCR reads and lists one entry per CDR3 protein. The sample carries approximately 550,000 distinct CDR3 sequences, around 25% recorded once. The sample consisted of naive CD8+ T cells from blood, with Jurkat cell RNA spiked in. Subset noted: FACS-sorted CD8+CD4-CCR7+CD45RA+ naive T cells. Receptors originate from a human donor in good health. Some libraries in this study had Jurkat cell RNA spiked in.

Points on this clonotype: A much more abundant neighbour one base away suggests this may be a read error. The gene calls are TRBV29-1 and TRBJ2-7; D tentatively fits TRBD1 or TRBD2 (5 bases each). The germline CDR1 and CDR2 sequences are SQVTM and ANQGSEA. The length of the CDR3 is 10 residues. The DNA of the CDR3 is TGCGGCGTTGGGGGTCACGAGCAGTACTTC. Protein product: CGVGGHEQYF.

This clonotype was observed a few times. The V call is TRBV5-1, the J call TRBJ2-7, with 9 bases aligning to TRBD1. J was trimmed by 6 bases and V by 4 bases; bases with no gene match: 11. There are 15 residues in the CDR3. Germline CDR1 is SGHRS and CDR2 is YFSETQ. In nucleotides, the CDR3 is TGCGCCAGCAGCGTAGTGGGACAGGGTGTCGTCGAGCAGTACTTC. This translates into CASSVVGQGVVEQYF.

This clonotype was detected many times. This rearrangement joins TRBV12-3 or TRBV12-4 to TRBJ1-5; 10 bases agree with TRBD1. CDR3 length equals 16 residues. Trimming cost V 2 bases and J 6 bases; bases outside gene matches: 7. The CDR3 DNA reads TGTGCCAGCAGTTTACAGACAGGGGGCTTGGTTCAGCCCCAGCATTTT. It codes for CASSLQTGGLVQPQHF.

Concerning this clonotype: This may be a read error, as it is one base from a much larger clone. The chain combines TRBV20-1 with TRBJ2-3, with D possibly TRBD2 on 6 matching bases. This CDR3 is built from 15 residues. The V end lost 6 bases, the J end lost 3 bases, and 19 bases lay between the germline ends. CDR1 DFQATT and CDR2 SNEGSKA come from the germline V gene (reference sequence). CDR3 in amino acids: CSAARLESETDTQYF. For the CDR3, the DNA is TGCAGTGCCGCCAGACTAGAGAGCGAAACAGATACGCAGTATTTT.

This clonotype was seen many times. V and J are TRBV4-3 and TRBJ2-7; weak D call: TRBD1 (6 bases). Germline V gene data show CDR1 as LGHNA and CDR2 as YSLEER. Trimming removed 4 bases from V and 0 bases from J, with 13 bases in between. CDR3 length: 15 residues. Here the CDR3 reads CASSPDRLDSYEQYF. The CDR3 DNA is TGCGCCAGCAGCCCCGACAGGTTAGACTCCTACGAGCAGTACTTC.

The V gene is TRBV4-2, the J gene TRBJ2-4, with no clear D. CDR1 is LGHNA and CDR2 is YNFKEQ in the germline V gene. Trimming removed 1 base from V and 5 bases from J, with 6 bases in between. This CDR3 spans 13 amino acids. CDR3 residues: CASSQGDENIQYF. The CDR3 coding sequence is TGTGCCAGCAGCCAAGGAGATGAAAACATTCAGTACTTC.

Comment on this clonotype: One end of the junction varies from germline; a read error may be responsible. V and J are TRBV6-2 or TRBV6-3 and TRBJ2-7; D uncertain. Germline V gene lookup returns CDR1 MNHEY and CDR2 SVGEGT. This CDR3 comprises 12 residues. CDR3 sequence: CASSPESYEQCF. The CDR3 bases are TGTGCCAGCAGTCCTGAGTCCTACGAGCAGTGCTTC.

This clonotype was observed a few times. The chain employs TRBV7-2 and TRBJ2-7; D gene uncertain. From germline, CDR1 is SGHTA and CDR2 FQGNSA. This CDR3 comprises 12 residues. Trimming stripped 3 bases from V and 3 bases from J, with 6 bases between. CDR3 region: CASSFLDYEQYF. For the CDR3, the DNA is TGTGCCAGCAGCTTCTTGGACTACGAGCAGTACTTC.

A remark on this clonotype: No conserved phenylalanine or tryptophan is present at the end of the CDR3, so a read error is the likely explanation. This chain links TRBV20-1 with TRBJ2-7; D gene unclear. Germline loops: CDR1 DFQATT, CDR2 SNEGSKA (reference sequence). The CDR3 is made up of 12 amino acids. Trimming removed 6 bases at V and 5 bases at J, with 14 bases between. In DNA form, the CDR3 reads TGCAGTGCGGTTGGGGAAGGGAACGAGCAGTACCTC. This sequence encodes CSAVGEGNEQYL.

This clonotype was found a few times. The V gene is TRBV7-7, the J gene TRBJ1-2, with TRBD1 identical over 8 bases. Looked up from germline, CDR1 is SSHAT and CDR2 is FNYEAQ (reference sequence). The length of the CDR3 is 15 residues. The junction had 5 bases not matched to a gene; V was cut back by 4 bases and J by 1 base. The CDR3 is CASSYHRGINYGYTF. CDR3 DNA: TGTGCCAGCAGCTACCACAGGGGGATTAACTATGGCTACACCTTC.

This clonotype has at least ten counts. CDR3 amino acids: CAWSGDRGETQYF. The DNA of the CDR3 is TGTGCCTGGAGTGGGGACAGGGGAGAGACCCAGTACTTC. The chain combines TRBV30 with TRBJ2-5, with TRBD1 identical over 10 bases. CDR1 and CDR2 (germline): GTSNPN, SVGIG (reference sequence). The V gene end was trimmed by 1 base and the J gene end by 4 bases; junction bases not matched to a gene: 0. The CDR3 covers 13 residues.

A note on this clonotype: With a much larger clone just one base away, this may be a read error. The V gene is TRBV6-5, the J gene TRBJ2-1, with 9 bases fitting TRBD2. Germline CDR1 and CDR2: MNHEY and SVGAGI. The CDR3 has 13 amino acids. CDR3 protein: CAGSWTSENEQFF. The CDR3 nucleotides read TGTGCCGGCAGTTGGACTAGCGAGAATGAGCAGTTCTTC.

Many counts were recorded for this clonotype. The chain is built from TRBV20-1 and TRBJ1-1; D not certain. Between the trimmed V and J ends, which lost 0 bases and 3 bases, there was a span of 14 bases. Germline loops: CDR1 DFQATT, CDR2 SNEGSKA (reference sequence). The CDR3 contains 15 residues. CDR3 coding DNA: TGCAGTGCTAGAGATCTGATCGGGTGGGACACTGAAGCTTTCTTT. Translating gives CSARDLIGWDTEAFF.

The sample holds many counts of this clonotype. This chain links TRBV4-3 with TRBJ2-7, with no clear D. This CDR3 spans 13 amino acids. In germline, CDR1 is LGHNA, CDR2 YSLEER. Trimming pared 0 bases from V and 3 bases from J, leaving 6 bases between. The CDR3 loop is CASSQDLDYEQYF. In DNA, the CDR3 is TGCGCCAGCAGCCAAGATCTGGACTACGAGCAGTACTTC.

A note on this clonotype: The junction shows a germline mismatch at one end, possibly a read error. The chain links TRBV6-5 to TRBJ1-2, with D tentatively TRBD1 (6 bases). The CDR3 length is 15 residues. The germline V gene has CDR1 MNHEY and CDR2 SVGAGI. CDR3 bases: TGTGCCAGCAGTTACTCCGGACAGCGCGCCTATGGCTCCACCTTC. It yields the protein CASSYSGQRAYGSTF.

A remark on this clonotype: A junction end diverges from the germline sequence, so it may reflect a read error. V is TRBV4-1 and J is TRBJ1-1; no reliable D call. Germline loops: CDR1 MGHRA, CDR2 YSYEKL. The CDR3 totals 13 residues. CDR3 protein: CAGSLLGNTEAFF. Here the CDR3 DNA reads TGCGCCGGCAGCCTTCTCGGTAATACTGAAGCTTTCTTT.

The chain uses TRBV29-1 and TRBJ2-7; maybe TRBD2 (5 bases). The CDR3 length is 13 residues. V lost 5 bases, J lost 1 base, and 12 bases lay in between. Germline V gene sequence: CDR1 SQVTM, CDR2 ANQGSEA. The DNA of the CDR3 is TGCAGCGTTTGGACGGAGGAATCCTACGAGCAGTACTTC. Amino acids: CSVWTEESYEQYF.

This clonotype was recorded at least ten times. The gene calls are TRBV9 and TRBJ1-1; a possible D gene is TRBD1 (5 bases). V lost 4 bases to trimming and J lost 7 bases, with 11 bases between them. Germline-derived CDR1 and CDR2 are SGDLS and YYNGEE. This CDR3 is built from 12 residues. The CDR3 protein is CASSIQGREAFF. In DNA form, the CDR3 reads TGTGCCAGCAGCATCCAGGGACGTGAAGCTTTCTTT.

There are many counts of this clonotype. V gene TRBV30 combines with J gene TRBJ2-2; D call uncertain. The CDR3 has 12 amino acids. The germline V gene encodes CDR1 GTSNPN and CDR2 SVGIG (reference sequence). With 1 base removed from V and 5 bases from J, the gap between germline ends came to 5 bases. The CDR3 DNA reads TGTGCCTGGAGTGAAGGGACCGGGGAGCTGTTTTTT. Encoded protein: CAWSEGTGELFF.

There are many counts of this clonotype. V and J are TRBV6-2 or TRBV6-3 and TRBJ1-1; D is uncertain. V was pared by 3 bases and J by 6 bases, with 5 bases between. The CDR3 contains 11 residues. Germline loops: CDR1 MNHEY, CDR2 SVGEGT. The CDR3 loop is CASSYGPEAFF. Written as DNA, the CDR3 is TGTGCCAGCAGTTATGGGCCTGAAGCTTTCTTT.